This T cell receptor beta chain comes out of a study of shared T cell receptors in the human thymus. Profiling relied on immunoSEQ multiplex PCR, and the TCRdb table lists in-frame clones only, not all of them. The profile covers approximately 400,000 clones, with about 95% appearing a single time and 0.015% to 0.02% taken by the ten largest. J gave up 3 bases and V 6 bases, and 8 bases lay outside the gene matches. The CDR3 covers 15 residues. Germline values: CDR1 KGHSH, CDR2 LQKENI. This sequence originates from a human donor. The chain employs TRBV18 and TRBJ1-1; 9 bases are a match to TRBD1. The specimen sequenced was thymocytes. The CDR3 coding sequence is TGTGCCAGCTCGCTGAACAGGGGGCGCGACACTGAAGCTTTCTTT. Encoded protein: CASSLNRGRDTEAFF.